This T cell receptor beta chain was identified in a study of blood T cell repertoires in COVID-19. Overall study: The origin of the acute and convalescent COVID-19 samples was the United States, Italy and Spain. PBMCs, B-cell-depleted T cells, or T cells were the source of the cDNA or gDNA that made up the material.

V dropped 9 bases and J dropped 2 bases, with 14 bases sitting between them. The CDR3 sequence is 14 residues long. CDR1 is LNHDA and CDR2 is SQIVND in the germline V gene (reference sequence). The Seattle patients, enrolled during active infection, were followed longitudinally. In the original processing: Amplification of reference gene primers was used by the study to estimate nucleated cell counts. Sequenced by immunoSEQ multiplex PCR; TCRdb stores in-frame clones only, minus some. V and J calls plus clone size are reproduced from that table; the DNA served to infer D and trimming. Of 150,000 to 250,000 clones in the sample, around 79% were seen once.

The sequenced material came from peripheral blood. J is TRBJ1-5 and V is TRBV19, with D perhaps TRBD1 (6 bases). The TCR originated in a woman aged 40 to 50 with COVID-19, enrolled during active disease. For the CDR3, the DNA is TGTGCCAGCAGCTCGACAGGCCGCAATCAGCCCCAGCATTTT. Residues: CASSSTGRNQPQHF.